These 2 T cell receptor beta chains originate from one sample sequenced in a study of spatial heterogeneity in lung cancer. Stated time point: sample taken at primary tumor resection. The sequenced material consisted of unsorted whole RNA from tumor, nontumor lung or frozen PBMC. MiXCR, applied by TCRdb to the 5' RACE reads, yields one record per CDR3 protein. Here the sample spans 35,000 to 55,000 distinct CDR3 sequences, roughly an eighth being singletons. Specimen: PBMCs, collected at surgery. These receptor sequences come from a male donor with early-stage non-small cell lung cancer.

V gene TRBV14 combines with J gene TRBJ2-2; the match to TRBD1 covers 7 bases. J lost 4 bases, V lost 4 bases, and 6 bases had no gene match. Germline loops: CDR1 SGHDN, CDR2 FVKESK. The CDR3 has 15 residues. DNA of the CDR3: TGTGCCAGCAGCCTATTGACAGGGCCCACCGGGGAGCTGTTTTTT. Its protein is CASSLLTGPTGELFF.

In its sample, this clonotype was seen many times. V gene TRBV6-2 or TRBV6-3 combines with J gene TRBJ2-7; TRBD1 matches at 7 bases. The CDR3 is 11 residues long. Germline-derived CDR1 and CDR2 are MNHEY and SVGEGT. The V gene end was trimmed by 5 bases and the J gene end by 11 bases; junction bases not matched to a gene: 6. The CDR3 spells CASSVPGTEYF. The CDR3 coding sequence is TGTGCCAGCAGTGTTCCCGGGACAGAGTACTTC.